This TCR beta chain emerged from a study of post-analysis software for immune sequencing data. There are a few counts of this clonotype. Its antigen is still unknown. Study-wide results and caveats: Included in a set of roughly five TRBV segments more frequent in patients than controls were TRBV5-6, TRBV5-1 and TRBV20-1.

Unique molecular identifiers were present in the TCR beta cDNA libraries. One entry per CDR3 protein results from TCRdb running MiXCR on the PCR reads. The table has 700,000 to 900,000 distinct CDR3 sequences, about half seen once; the top ten hold roughly 4.9%. Germline V gene data show CDR1 as SGDLS and CDR2 as YYNGEE. The V end was cut by 1 base, the J end by 0 bases, with 8 bases between. This CDR3 is built from 14 residues. The origin of this receptor is a girl between 10 and 17 years old with multiple sclerosis. Sequenced material: blood. The rearrangement joins TRBV9 to TRBJ2-7; TRBD2 is a possible D gene (5 bases). The CDR3 nucleotides are TGTGCCAGCAGCGTAAACAGCGGCTCCTACGAGCAGTACTTC. Its translation: CASSVNSGSYEQYF.